This TCR beta chain is from a study of graft-versus-host responses after intestinal transplantation (dated by TCRdb to the early 2020s). In the study overall: Multivisceral, liver-intestinal, or isolated intestinal transplants were received by the recipients. The cohort enrolled around 25 intestinal transplant recipients including one retransplant, and a few patients lacking pretransplant specimens were excluded. Rather than being sequenced by the commercial service, samples from a few later patients were sequenced in-house on an Illumina MiSeq and processed with MiXCR. To identify alloreactive clones, pre-transplant mixed lymphocyte reaction products were sequenced and then compared with unstimulated pre-transplant donor and recipient T cells. After intestinal transplantation, graft-versus-host and host-versus-graft alloreactive T cell clones were followed in the graft, circulation and bone marrow using bulk TCR-beta CDR3 sequencing. A peak of at least 4% donor T cells among recipient peripheral blood mononuclear cells was the definition used for donor T cell macrochimerism. Every recipient was given anti-thymocyte globulin induction, followed by approximately 3 years of maintenance tacrolimus and steroids.

For this clone: Its binding antigen is unknown. The sample holds no much larger clone one base away, and base qualities are not on file.

General conclusions and limits of the study: Conclusions were limited by the relatively low number and heterogeneity of intestinal transplant patients. Peak levels of circulating GvH clones were associated with declines in HvG clones early after transplant. High GvH to HvG T cell clonal ratios were observed in the allografts of patients with donor T cell macrochimerism. GvH clones turned up in recipient bone marrow, with some appearing earlier in ileal mucosa or blood, a pattern consistent with an intestinal mucosal origin.

The sample's time point label, decoded: cells obtained before transplantation from donor or recipient. CD3+CD4+ and CD3+CD8+ populations were FACS-sorted from unstimulated pre-transplant donor and recipient cells taken from spleen or lymph nodes. Libraries were constructed by the immunoSEQ multiplex PCR assay. For most patients, genomic DNA was isolated with the Qiagen DNeasy Blood and Tissue Kit and shipped frozen to Adaptive Biotechnologies for TCR sequencing. For most patients, high-throughput TCR-beta CDR3 sequencing of genomic DNA was performed by Adaptive Biotechnologies. On the study's bioinformatics: TCR sequencing data for roughly 20 patients were retrieved from Adaptive's ImmunoSEQ software; a few other patients were processed with MiXCR and VDJtools. CD4 versus CD8 sorting errors were corrected by removing sequences found in both subsets at a frequency ratio below 5:1. Because the origin of CDR3 nucleotide sequences shared between donor and recipient could not be assigned, those sequences were removed. Alloreactive clones required at least 2-fold expansion over unstimulated cells and minimum CFSE-low frequency of 0.002% (template counts) or 0.001% (read counts). Mappable clones were those detected in sequenced pre-transplant spleen, lymph node, or MLR CFSE-low populations of the donor or recipient. Cumulative frequency of alloreactive clones was calculated as a percentage of all sequences weighted by copy number. TCRdb retrieved this table from immuneACCESS and kept in-frame rearrangements only. Not all clones are present; in checked studies, unresolved V genes account for under half, and no reason is known for the remainder. V and J calls and clone size are given by that table; D and trimming were obtained from the DNA. The sample table holds some 38,000 clones, of which over 90% were seen once. The ten largest clones take up 20% to 25% of the sample.

The receptor was isolated from a human donor who was the organ donor for an intestinal transplant. Sequences were derived from unstimulated CD8+ T cells sorted from spleen or lymph node cells, sampled before transplant.

CDR3 reads: CAWSVIYNEQFF. The DNA sequence is TGTGCCTGGAGTGTAATCTACAATGAGCAGTTCTTC. The chain links TRBV30 with TRBJ2-1, with an unclear D gene assignment. V was cut back by 0 bases and J by 3 bases, leaving a gap of 3 bases between them. CDR1 and CDR2, looked up from the germline V gene (reference sequence), are GTSNPN and SVGIG. From the cysteine up to the phenylalanine, the CDR3 has a length of 12 residues. Only CDR3 DNA is held: 36 bases, read in frame from base 1.